These 15 T cell receptor beta chains came from one sample sequenced in a study of blood T cell repertoires in COVID-19 (dated by TCRdb to 2019 to 2021). Libraries came from the immunoSEQ multiplex PCR assay. TCRdb holds this immuneACCESS table with in-frame rearrangements only. Some clones are missing; in checked studies, unresolved V genes explain under half, and the rest has no known cause. Recorded for this sample are 95,000 to 150,000 clones; roughly 90% of them occurred a single time. 4% to 5.5% of the sample is taken by the ten largest. What was sequenced was peripheral blood. These receptors all come from a man between 40 and 49 years old with acute or convalescent COVID-19.

The rearrangement uses TRBV4-3 and TRBJ1-5; 8 bases match TRBD1. Germline V gene lookup returns CDR1 LGHNA and CDR2 YSLEER. The V gene end was trimmed by 8 bases and the J gene end by 0 bases; junction bases not matched to a gene: 9. The CDR3 consists of 16 residues. Here the CDR3 reads CASRRDRGGSNQPQHF. DNA of the CDR3: TGCGCCAGCCGCCGCGACAGGGGTGGTAGCAATCAGCCCCAGCATTTT.

This clone appeared a single time. The V and J genes are TRBV5-6 and TRBJ1-2, with 7 bases matching TRBD1. The CDR3 consists of 13 residues. Germline V gene sequence: CDR1 SGHDT, CDR2 YYEEEE. Unmatched junction bases numbered 8, after V lost 4 bases and J lost 8 bases. CDR3 residues: CASSIPQGQGYTF. CDR3 bases: TGTGCCAGCAGCATACCCCAGGGACAGGGCTACACCTTC.

This rearrangement joins TRBV6-2 or TRBV6-3 to TRBJ1-2; D is possibly TRBD1 (5 bases). V shed 2 bases and J shed 7 bases, with 11 bases lying between them. The CDR3 is 13 residues long. Germline V gene sequence: CDR1 MNHEY, CDR2 SVGEGT. As DNA, the CDR3 is TGTGCCAGCAGTTACGGGGCGGCGCCTGGCTACACCTTC. Its protein is CASSYGAAPGYTF.

This chain joins TRBV7-2 and TRBJ2-3, with TRBD2 matching 9 bases. Losses at the gene ends were 5 bases for V and 4 bases for J; bases not matched to a gene: 7. The CDR3 loop spans 15 amino acids. CDR1 is SGHTA, CDR2 FQGNSA, per germline. The CDR3 DNA is TGTGCCAGCAGCATCTGGACTAGCGTAGCAGATACGCAGTATTTT. It codes for CASSIWTSVADTQYF.

For the CDR3, the DNA is TGTGCCAGCAGTGTTAACAGGGAAACTGAAGCTTTCTTT. Encoded protein: CASSVNRETEAFF. This sequence joins TRBV6-4 and TRBJ1-1; the D gene is possibly TRBD1 (6 bases). Looked up from germline, CDR1 is MRHNA and CDR2 is SNTAGT. The V gene lost 4 bases and the J gene lost 5 bases, with 11 bases spanning the gap. The CDR3 runs 13 residues.

The chain employs TRBV7-3 and TRBJ1-6; D gene uncertain. The V and J ends lost 2 bases and 7 bases respectively, with 12 bases between them. CDR3 length: 15 residues. Germline V CDR1 and CDR2: SGHTA, FQGTGA. The CDR3 nucleotides are TGTGCCAGCAGCTTATCTAACAGACTAAATTCACCCCTCCACTTT. Its protein is CASSLSNRLNSPLHF.

This clone was observed a few times. This chain connects TRBV19 to TRBJ1-5; TRBD1 matches at 7 bases. The CDR3 is made up of 14 amino acids. Per germline, CDR1 LNHDA and CDR2 SQIVND (reference sequence). J lost 5 bases, V lost 5 bases, and 6 bases had no gene match. This CDR3 reads CASSVTGAYQPQHF. CDR3 nucleotides: TGTGCCAGTAGTGTAACAGGGGCCTATCAGCCCCAGCATTTT.

The chain joins TRBV3-1 (or the pseudogene TRBV3-2) to TRBJ2-5; D uncertain. The length of the CDR3 is 13 residues. Between the trimmed V and J ends, which lost 1 base and 2 bases, there was a span of 5 bases. Looked up from germline, CDR1 is LGHDT and CDR2 is YNNKEL (reference sequence). The CDR3 nucleotides are TGTGCCAGCAGCCAAGCTAGGCAAGAGACCCAGTACTTC. Translation: CASSQARQETQYF.

The chain is built from TRBV18 and TRBJ1-3; D may be TRBD1 (5 bases). The V end lost 2 bases, the J end lost 0 bases, and 11 bases lay between the germline ends. This CDR3 region has 16 residues. Germline CDR1 is KGHSH and CDR2 is LQKENI. The chain's CDR3 is CASSPKTGDSGNTIYF. The CDR3 DNA follows: TGTGCCAGCTCACCAAAAACAGGCGACTCTGGAAACACCATATATTTT.

This clone was seen a handful of times. V and J are TRBV18 and TRBJ2-3, with 11 bases aligning to TRBD2. Trimming cost V 3 bases and J 5 bases; bases outside gene matches: 7. The germline V gene encodes CDR1 KGHSH and CDR2 LQKENI. CDR3 length equals 16 residues. The CDR3: CASSPSTSGVRDTQYF. The CDR3 region has the DNA TGTGCCAGCTCACCCTCGACTAGCGGGGTTAGAGATACGCAGTATTTT.

The rearrangement uses TRBV7-2 and TRBJ1-1; weak D call: TRBD1 (5 bases). The germline V gene encodes CDR1 SGHTA and CDR2 FQGNSA. The V and J ends lost 3 bases and 5 bases respectively, with 13 bases between them. CDR3 length equals 14 residues. The CDR3 spells CASSFPGGDTEAFF. In DNA, the CDR3 is TGTGCCAGCAGCTTTCCCGGGGGGGATACTGAAGCTTTCTTT.

This clone has at least ten counts. Other DNA sequences in this specimen translate into the identical CDR3. The chain combines TRBV30 with TRBJ1-4; D ambiguous. CDR1 and CDR2 from the germline V gene are GTSNPN and SVGIG (reference sequence). The CDR3 is 13 residues long. V was cut by 1 base and J by 7 bases, with 10 bases left in between. The CDR3 region is CAWSADRGEKLFF. The CDR3 bases are TGTGCCTGGAGTGCGGACCGGGGTGAAAAACTGTTTTTT.

The chain has TRBV5-1 and TRBJ1-1; tentatively, D is TRBD1 (6 bases). Germline V lookup: CDR1 SGHRS, CDR2 YFSETQ. There are 13 residues in the CDR3. The ends were cut back, 4 bases at V and 4 bases at J, with 11 bases in the middle. CDR3 loop: CASSPQTGTEAFF. The CDR3 DNA follows: TGCGCCAGCAGCCCCCAGACAGGCACTGAAGCTTTCTTT.

V is TRBV20-1 and J is TRBJ2-7, with D perhaps TRBD1 (6 bases). Germline values: CDR1 DFQATT, CDR2 SNEGSKA (reference sequence). V was shortened by 3 bases and J by 1 base, with 16 bases between the two germline ends. The CDR3 runs 15 residues. CDR3 loop: CSASVGGRPSYEQYF. The CDR3, as DNA: TGCAGTGCTAGTGTTGGGGGCAGGCCGTCCTACGAGCAGTACTTC.

The chain couples TRBV30 to TRBJ1-3; D gene ambiguous. Germline CDR1 GTSNPN, CDR2 SVGIG (reference sequence). Deletions cut 2 bases from V and 0 bases from J, with 8 bases between. The CDR3 is 14 amino acids. The CDR3 DNA sequence: TGTGCCTGGAGTTCTGGCCTCTCTGGAAACACCATATATTTT. The encoded protein is CAWSSGLSGNTIYF. Full variable domain (missing parts from reference TRBV30 and TRBJ1-3): SQTIHQWPATLVQPVGSPLSLECTVEGTSNPNLYWYRQAAGRGLQLLFYSVGIGQISSEVPQNLSASRPQDRQFILSSKKLLLSDSGFYLCAWSSGLSGNTIYFGEGSWLTVV.